The next 9 T cell receptor beta chains were all read from a single sample in a study of beta chain features in type 1 diabetes. cDNA synthesis used the whole RNA isolate, giving expressed TCRB sequences. Produced via immunoSEQ multiplex PCR; TCRdb's table is partial and in-frame only. The sample lists 500,000 to 800,000 clones; around 12% were seen once. Study observations and caveats: Patients with Type 1 diabetes showed moderately but significantly shorter TCRB CDR3s in all four CD4+ subsets.

Their target antigens are unknown. Input material: naive CD4+ T cells from blood. The source is a man younger than 40 with type 1 diabetes.

The table lists this clone with a few counts. The chain recombines TRBV7-2 with TRBJ2-2, with D unclear. The germline CDR1 and CDR2 sequences are SGHTA and FQGNSA. The CDR3 runs to 12 residues. V was cut by 7 bases and J by 6 bases, with 9 bases left in between. The CDR3: CASTRHAGELFF. CDR3 nucleotide sequence: TGTGCCAGCACGCGGCACGCCGGGGAGCTGTTTTTT.

The chain carries TRBV10-3 and TRBJ2-5; D ambiguous. Germline assignment: CDR1 ENHRY and CDR2 SYGVKD. V shed 5 bases and J shed 5 bases, with 18 bases lying between them. The CDR3 totals 15 residues. In DNA, the CDR3 is TGTGCCATCAGTTCCCCTGTCTCTCCCGGGGAGACCCAGTACTTC. Its protein is CAISSPVSPGETQYF.

This clone was detected only once. The chain employs TRBV7-2 and TRBJ1-1; TRBD1 might be the D (6 bases). V lost 5 bases to trimming and J lost 1 base, with 11 bases between them. CDR3 length: 14 amino acids. Germline V CDR1 and CDR2: SGHTA, FQGNSA. The CDR3 DNA reads as TGTGCCAGCAGCATAGGACAGACGAACACTGAAGCTTTCTTT. It translates to CASSIGQTNTEAFF.

This clone was recorded a few times. This rearrangement joins TRBV6-5 to TRBJ2-7; 7 positions match TRBD1. Germline V gene lookup returns CDR1 MNHEY and CDR2 SVGAGI. Germline trimming cut 4 bases from V and 4 bases from J; bases unmatched to any gene: 7. This CDR3 comprises 14 residues. The DNA of the CDR3 is TGTGCCAGCAGTTCTAGCAGGGGGACGTACGAGCAGTACTTC. Protein: CASSSSRGTYEQYF.

This clone was picked up a small number of times. The chain couples TRBV7-3 to TRBJ1-1; a weak D match, TRBD1 (5 bases). Trimming took off 0 bases at V and 4 bases at J, with 12 bases between the two ends. This CDR3 comprises 15 residues. Germline CDR1 and CDR2: SGHTA and FQGTGA. The CDR3 reads CASSLTFGQGTEAFF. The CDR3 bases are TGTGCCAGCAGCTTAACGTTTGGGCAGGGCACTGAAGCTTTCTTT.

V is TRBV15 and J is TRBJ1-4; 9 bases map to TRBD1. V lost 2 bases to trimming and J lost 13 bases; unmatched junction nucleotides: 17. There are 17 residues in the CDR3. Germline V CDR1 and CDR2: LNHNV, YYDKDF (reference sequence). CDR3 residues: CATSRSSQGAQATGLFF. In nucleotides, the CDR3 is TGTGCCACCAGCAGATCCTCACAGGGGGCTCAGGCGACGGGACTGTTTTTT.

This clone was seen only a few times. This CDR3 is CASSEMGMNTEAFF. CDR3 bases: TGTGCCAGCAGTGAAATGGGCATGAACACTGAAGCTTTCTTT. The chain recombines TRBV2 with TRBJ1-1; D unclear. Germline-derived CDR1 and CDR2 are SNHLY and FYNNEI. The CDR3 runs 14 residues. The ends were cut back, 2 bases at V and 0 bases at J, with 7 bases in the middle.

The chain is built from TRBV18 and TRBJ2-7; 9 bases align to TRBD1. Germline CDR1 reads KGHSH; CDR2 reads LQKENI. There are 15 residues in the CDR3. The V segment lost 3 bases and the J segment 3 bases; nucleotides outside the gene matches: 6. The CDR3 reads CASSPGQGTFYEQYF. CDR3 bases: TGTGCCAGCTCACCCGGACAGGGGACTTTCTACGAGCAGTACTTC.

The CDR3 sequence: CSVEGTGGNEQFF. CDR3 nucleotides: TGCAGCGTTGAGGGGACAGGGGGCAATGAGCAGTTCTTC. The chain uses TRBV29-1 and TRBJ2-1, with 11 positions matching TRBD1. The V gene end was trimmed by 3 bases and the J gene end by 6 bases; junction bases not matched to a gene: 1. Germline loops: CDR1 SQVTM, CDR2 ANQGSEA. CDR3 size: 13 residues.